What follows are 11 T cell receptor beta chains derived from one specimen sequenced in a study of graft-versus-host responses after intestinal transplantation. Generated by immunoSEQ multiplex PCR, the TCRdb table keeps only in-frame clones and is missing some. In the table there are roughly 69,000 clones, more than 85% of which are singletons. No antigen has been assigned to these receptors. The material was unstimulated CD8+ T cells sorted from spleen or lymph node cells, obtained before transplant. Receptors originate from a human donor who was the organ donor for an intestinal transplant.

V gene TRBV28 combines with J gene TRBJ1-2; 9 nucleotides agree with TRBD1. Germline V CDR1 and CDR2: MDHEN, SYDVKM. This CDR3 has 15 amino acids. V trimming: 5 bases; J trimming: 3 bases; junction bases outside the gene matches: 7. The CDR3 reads CASSGLRDRDYGYTF. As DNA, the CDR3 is TGTGCCAGCAGTGGTCTTCGGGACAGGGACTATGGCTACACCTTC.

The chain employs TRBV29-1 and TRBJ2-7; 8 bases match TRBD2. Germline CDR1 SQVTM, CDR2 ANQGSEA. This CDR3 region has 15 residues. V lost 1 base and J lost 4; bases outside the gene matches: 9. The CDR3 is CSVEAGGKRYYEQYF. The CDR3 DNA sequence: TGCAGCGTTGAAGCGGGGGGGAAAAGGTATTACGAGCAGTACTTC.

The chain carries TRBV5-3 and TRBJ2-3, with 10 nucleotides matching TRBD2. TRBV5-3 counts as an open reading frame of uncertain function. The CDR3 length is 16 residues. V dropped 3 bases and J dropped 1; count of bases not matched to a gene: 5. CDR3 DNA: TGTGCCAGAAGCTGCAAGCGGGAGGGAGGCACAGATACGCAGTATTTT. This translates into CARSCKREGGTDTQYF.

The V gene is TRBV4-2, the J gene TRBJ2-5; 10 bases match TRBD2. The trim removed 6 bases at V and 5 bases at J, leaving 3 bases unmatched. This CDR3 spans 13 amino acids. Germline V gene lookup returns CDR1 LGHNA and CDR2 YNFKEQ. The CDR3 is CASRSAGGETQYF. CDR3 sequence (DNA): TGTGCCAGCAGATCAGCGGGAGGGGAGACCCAGTACTTC.

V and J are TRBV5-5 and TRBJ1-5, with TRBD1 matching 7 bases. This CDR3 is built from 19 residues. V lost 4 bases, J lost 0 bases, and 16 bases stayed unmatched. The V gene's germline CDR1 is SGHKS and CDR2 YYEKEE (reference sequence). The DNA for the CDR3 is TGTGCCAGCAGCCCGGGGGTGGGACAGATCTACTATAGCAATCAGCCCCAGCATTTT. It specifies CASSPGVGQIYYSNQPQHF.

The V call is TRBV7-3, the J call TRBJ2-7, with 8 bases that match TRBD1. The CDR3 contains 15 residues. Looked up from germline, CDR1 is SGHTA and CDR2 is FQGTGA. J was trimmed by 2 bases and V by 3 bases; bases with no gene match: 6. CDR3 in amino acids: CASSFEGGQAYEQYF. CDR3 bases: TGTGCCAGCAGCTTCGAGGGGGGACAGGCCTACGAGCAGTACTTC.

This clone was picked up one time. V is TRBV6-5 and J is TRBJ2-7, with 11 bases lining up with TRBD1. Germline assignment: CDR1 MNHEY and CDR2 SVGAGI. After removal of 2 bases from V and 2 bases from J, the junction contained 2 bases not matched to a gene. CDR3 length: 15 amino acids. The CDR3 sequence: CASSYPGQGAYEQYF. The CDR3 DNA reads TGTGCCAGCAGTTACCCGGGACAGGGGGCCTACGAGCAGTACTTC.

DNA of the CDR3: TGTGCCAGCAGTGAGGGACAGACGTACAATCAGCCCCAGCATTTT. It translates to CASSEGQTYNQPQHF. The J gene is TRBJ1-5, the V gene TRBV25-1; 7 bases map to TRBD1. This CDR3 has 15 amino acids. CDR1 is MGHDK and CDR2 is SYGVNS in the germline V gene. Germline trimming cut 3 bases from V and 3 bases from J; bases unmatched to any gene: 5.

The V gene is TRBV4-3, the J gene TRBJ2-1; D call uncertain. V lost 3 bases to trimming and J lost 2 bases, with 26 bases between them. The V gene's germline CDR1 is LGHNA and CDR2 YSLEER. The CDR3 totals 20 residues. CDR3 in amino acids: CASSQALAMGSPKTYNEQFF. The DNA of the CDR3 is TGCGCCAGCAGCCAGGCTTTGGCAATGGGCAGCCCAAAAACCTACAATGAGCAGTTCTTC.

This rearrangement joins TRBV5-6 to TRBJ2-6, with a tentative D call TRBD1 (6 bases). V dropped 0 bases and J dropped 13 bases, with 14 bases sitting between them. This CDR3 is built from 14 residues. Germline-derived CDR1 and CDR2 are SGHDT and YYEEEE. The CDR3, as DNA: TGTGCCAGCAGCTTGGACGACAGGCCAAAGGTCCTGACTTTC. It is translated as CASSLDDRPKVLTF.

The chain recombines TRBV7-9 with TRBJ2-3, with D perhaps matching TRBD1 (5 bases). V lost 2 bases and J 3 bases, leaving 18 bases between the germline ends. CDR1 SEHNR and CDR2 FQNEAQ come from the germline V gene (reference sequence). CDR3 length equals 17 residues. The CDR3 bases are TGTGCCAGCAGCTTAAGCCCCAGACAACCAGGGACAGATACGCAGTATTTT. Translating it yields CASSLSPRQPGTDTQYF.